This T cell receptor (beta chain) was documented in a study of blood T cells in healthy people across ages (dated by TCRdb to 2014 to 2015). In the study overall: In model experiments, roughly one uniquely barcoded TCR beta cDNA molecule per two T cells was captured by template switching. Age-related changes in TCR beta repertoire diversity were measured in the study by deep sequencing normalized with unique cDNA molecular identifiers. The donors were split into four age groups: young (average 16 years), middle-aged (roughly 42), aged (roughly 65) and long-lived (roughly 80). Donors of different ages were randomly distributed across sequencing lanes to avoid experimental bias. The study analyzed two additional independent replicas of 1 million unique cDNA reads from the same blood draw for two donors, one aged 18 to 29 and one aged 80 or older. What the study reported, not specific to this receptor: Compared with the aged group, the long-lived group had more naive CD4+ T cells, fewer expanded clones and increased TCR diversity, suggesting age selection. Donor CMV infection status was unknown, potentially confounding age-related changes in expanded clonotypes. Estimates of total diversity from one million sequenced T cells were regarded as lower bounds and underestimates. Observed TCR beta diversity per million T cells fell roughly linearly with age, and a significant reduction was already apparent by age approximately 40. Bulk unsorted PBMC profiling prevented conclusive comparison of naive and antigen-experienced compartments. Observed TCR beta diversity correlated strongly with the percentage of naive T cells measured by flow cytometry.

V sheds 3 bases and J sheds 1 base, leaving 12 bases between their ends. In the germline V gene, CDR1 corresponds to SNHLY and CDR2 to FYNNEI. The CDR3 starts with the cysteine, ends with the phenylalanine, and has 15 residues. The entry retains the CDR3 DNA only, 45 bases that are in frame from base 1. Systemically healthy Caucasian individuals from Russia, 39 in total and aged roughly 6 to 95 years, were included as donors. Each donor gave roughly 11 milliliters of peripheral blood, drawn into EDTA-treated Vacutainer tubes. Ficoll-Paque density-gradient centrifugation was used to isolate PBMCs, with at least 6.5 million obtained per sample. Total RNA, at least 6 micrograms per sample, was extracted from PBMCs with Trizol reagent. The percentages of naive CD45RAhigh/CD27high T cells were determined by flow cytometry on a PBMC aliquot from every donor. Receptors were amplified or captured by 5' RACE. Sequencing used an Illumina HiSeq 2500. A second PCR of roughly 7 to 12 cycles was run with a J-beta primer mix and a sample-barcoded 5' primer. Each TCR beta cDNA molecule received a unique molecular identifier from a template-switch 5' adaptor carrying 12 random nucleotides. Each sample yielded at least 2.5 million CDR3-containing paired-end reads. All of the RNA was converted into first-strand cDNA using the Mint cDNA synthesis kit, with a TRBC-specific oligonucleotide serving as the primer. Following uracil-DNA glycosylase treatment, a first 18-cycle PCR with universal primers M1SS and BC2_uni_R was performed on all cDNA. Under the source paper's analysis protocol: For normalization, 1 million high-quality reads, each with a distinct molecular identifier, were randomly selected from each sample. Instead of being binned into consensus sequences, reads that shared molecular identifiers were thrown out. MiTCR, set to a Q25 quality threshold and the strictest error-elimination algorithm, was used for CDR3 identification, clonotype clustering and error correction. A nonparametric unseen species model using Euler transformation provided a lower-bound estimate of total TCR beta diversity. TCRdb reran the public reads through fastp at Q25 and MiXCR, keeping productive beta chains. Rows are combined by CDR3 protein, so each entry shows the most common genes and DNA. In this record, the V and J calls reflect TCRdb's handling and not the investigators' own analysis. The sample profile shows 600,000 to 800,000 distinct CDR3 sequences; over 20% of them were found once. 3% to 4.5% of the sample rests with the top ten.

The table lists this clonotype with many counts. The target of this receptor is not known. Base qualities are not provided; no much larger clone lies one nucleotide away. The sequence was collected from a man aged 65-85 years in good health. The chain links TRBV2 with TRBJ2-5; no D gene is confidently identified. The sequenced sample consisted of blood. The nucleotides read TGTGCCAGCAGTGACGCCCGGGCAGTCCAAGAGACCCAGTACTTC. It translates as CASSDARAVQETQYF.